In its sample, the clone carrying this T cell receptor (beta chain) was seen a few times. Its matching antigen is unknown. V trimming: 0 bases; J trimming: 0 bases; junction bases outside the gene matches: 4. The CDR3 consists of 17 residues. Germline assignment: CDR1 DFQATT and CDR2 SNEGSKA (reference sequence). The time point here: sample taken at primary tumor resection. Without sorting, whole RNA was sequenced from tumor, nontumor lung or frozen PBMC. The sample is drawn from a study of spatial heterogeneity in lung cancer. Overall study: Beta-chain sequences were consistently detected more often than alpha-chain sequences.

Study-wide results and caveats: Resection blood, more than follow-up blood, showed ubiquitous expanded tumor TCRs.

TCRdb itself ran the 5' RACE reads through MiXCR, one entry per CDR3 protein. This table has 89,000 or so distinct CDR3 sequences, around 21% appearing once. The receptor was derived from a male donor with early-stage non-small cell lung cancer. The chain combines TRBV20-1 with TRBJ2-1, with 11 bases that match TRBD2. Material: PBMCs, obtained at surgery. The CDR3 DNA reads TGCAGTGCTAGAGATAGGGGACTAGCGGCCTCCTACAATGAGCAGTTCTTC. It encodes CSARDRGLAASYNEQFF.